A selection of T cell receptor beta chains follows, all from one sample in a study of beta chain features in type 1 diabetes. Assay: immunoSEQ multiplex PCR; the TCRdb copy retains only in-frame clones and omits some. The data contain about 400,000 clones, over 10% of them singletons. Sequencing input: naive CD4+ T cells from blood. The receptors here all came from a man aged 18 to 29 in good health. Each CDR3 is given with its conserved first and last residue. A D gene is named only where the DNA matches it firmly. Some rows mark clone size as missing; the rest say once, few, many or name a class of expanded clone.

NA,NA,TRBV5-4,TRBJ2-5,TGTGCCAGCAGCTTGGACTTCCAAGAGACCCAGTACTTC,CASSLDFQETQYF
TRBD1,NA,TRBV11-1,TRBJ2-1,TGTGCCAGCAGCTTCGGACAGGGCGGCAATGAGCAGTTCTTC,CASSFGQGGNEQFF
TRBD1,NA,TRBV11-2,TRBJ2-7,TGTGCCAGCAGAAGGACAGGGGACTTCTACGAGCAGTACTTC,CASRRTGDFYEQYF
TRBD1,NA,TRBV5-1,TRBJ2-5,TGCGCCAGCAGCACAGGACAGGTCGAAGAGACCCAGTACTTC,CASSTGQVEETQYF
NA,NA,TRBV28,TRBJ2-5,TGTGCCAGCAGCCCCTCCGGGGGTATCCAAGAGACCCAGTACTTC,CASSPSGGIQETQYF
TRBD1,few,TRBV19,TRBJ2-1,TGTGCCAGTAGCTCGGACAGGGAGTCCTACAATGAGCAGTTCTTC,CASSSDRESYNEQFF
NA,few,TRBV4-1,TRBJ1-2,TGCGCCAGCAGCCAAGTAGGGGTCCTCTATGGCTACACCTTC,CASSQVGVLYGYTF
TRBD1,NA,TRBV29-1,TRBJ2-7,TGCAGCGTTGAATCGACAGGGGGCTCCTACGAGCAGTACTTC,CSVESTGGSYEQYF
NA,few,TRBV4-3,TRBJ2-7,TGCGCCAGCAGCCAAGACGGGAGCTCCTACGAGCAGTACTTC,CASSQDGSSYEQYF
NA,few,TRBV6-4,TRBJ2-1,TGTGCCAGCAGCCTGGACTGGAACTCCTACAATGAGCAGTTCTTC,CASSLDWNSYNEQFF
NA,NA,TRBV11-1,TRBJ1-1,TGTGCCAGCAGCTTAGGGACAGACGATGAAGCTTTCTTT,CASSLGTDDEAFF
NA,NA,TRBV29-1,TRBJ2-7,TGCAGCGTTGTAATGACAGGGCGGGGCGAGCAGTACTTC,CSVVMTGRGEQYF
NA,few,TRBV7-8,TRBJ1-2,TGTGCCAGCAGCTTAGCCCCCGAAGTAAGCGGCTATGGCTACACCTTC,CASSLAPEVSGYGYTF
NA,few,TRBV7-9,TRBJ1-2,TGTGCCAGCAGCCCCTACCCCAGCGGCTATGGCTACACCTTC,CASSPYPSGYGYTF
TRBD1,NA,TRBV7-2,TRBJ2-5,TGTGCCAGCAGCTCCCAGACAGGGGGACCAGAGACCCAGTACTTC,CASSSQTGGPETQYF
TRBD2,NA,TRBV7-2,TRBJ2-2,TGTGCCAGCAGCTTAGCACCGCAGGTAGCGGGAAACACCGGGGAGCTGTTTTTT,CASSLAPQVAGNTGELFF
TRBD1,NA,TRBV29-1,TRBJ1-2,TGCAGCGTGCTAAAACAGGGGATGGGCTATGGCTACACCTTC,CSVLKQGMGYGYTF
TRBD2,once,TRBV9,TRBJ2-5,TGTGCCAGCAGCCAAACCCCTCTTCGAGCGGGGTATCGTGGGACCCAGTACTTC,CASSQTPLRAGYRGTQYF
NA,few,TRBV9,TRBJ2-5,TGTGCCAGCAGCGTAGCTGGGGGCGTAGAGACCCAGTACTTC,CASSVAGGVETQYF
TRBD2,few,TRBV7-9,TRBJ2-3,TGTGCCAGCAGCTCTGGGGGCGGGAGGCCTCGATTC,CASSSGGGRPRF
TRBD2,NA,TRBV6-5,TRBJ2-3,TGTGCCAGCAGTTATCTGGCGGGAGGCCACTCAGGGCAGTATTTT,CASSYLAGGHSGQYF
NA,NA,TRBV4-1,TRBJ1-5,TGCGCCAGCAGCCTCAGGGGTTTAAGCAATCAGCCCCAGCATTTT,CASSLRGLSNQPQHF
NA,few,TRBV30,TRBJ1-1,TGTGCCTGGAGAAAGACATCTGAAGCTTTCTTT,CAWRKTSEAFF